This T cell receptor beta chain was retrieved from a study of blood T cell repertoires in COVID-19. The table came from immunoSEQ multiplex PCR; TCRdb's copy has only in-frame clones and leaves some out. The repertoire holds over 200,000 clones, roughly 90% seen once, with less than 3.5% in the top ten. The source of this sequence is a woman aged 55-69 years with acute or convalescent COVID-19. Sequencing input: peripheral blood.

The CDR3 protein is CASSTSGGSGAGGETQYF. The CDR3 DNA is TGTGCCAGCAGCACAAGCGGGGGTAGCGGGGCAGGGGGTGAGACCCAGTACTTC. The V gene is TRBV7-2, the J gene TRBJ2-5; the D gene is possibly TRBD2 (8 bases). Trimming cost V 5 bases and J 5 bases, with 27 bases left between them. The CDR3 covers 18 residues. Germline loops: CDR1 SGHTA, CDR2 FQGNSA.